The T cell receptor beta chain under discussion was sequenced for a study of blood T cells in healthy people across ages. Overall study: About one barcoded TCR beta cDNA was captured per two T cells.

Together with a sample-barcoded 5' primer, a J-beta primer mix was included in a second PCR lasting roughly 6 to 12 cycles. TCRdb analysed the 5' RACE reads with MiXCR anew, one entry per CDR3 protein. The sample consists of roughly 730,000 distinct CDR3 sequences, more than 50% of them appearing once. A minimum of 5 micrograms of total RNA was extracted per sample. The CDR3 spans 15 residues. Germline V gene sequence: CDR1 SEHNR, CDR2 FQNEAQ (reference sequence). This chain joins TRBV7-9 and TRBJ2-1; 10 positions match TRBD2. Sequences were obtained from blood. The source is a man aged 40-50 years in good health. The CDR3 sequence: CAGGASGSSYNEQFF. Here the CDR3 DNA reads TGTGCGGGCGGGGCTAGCGGGAGCAGTTACAATGAGCAGTTCTTC. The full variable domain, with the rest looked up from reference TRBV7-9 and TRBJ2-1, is DTGVSQNPRHKITKRGQNVTFRCDPISEHNRLYWYRQTLGQGPEFLTYFQNEAQLEKSRLLSDRFSAERPKGSFSTLEIQRTEQGDSAMYLCAGGASGSSYNEQFFGPGTRLTVL.